The 13 T cell receptor beta chains presented below share a single source sample, sequenced in a study of blood T cells in healthy people across ages. A second PCR, run for about 7 to 11 cycles, used a sample-barcoded 5' primer plus a J-beta primer mix. One entry per CDR3 protein results from TCRdb running MiXCR on the 5' RACE reads. The top ten clones hold around 9.2% of a sample with roughly 700,000 distinct CDR3 sequences, around 25% of them seen once. A further study also used this sample, focusing on T cells of mothers and their children.

The sample was blood. The receptors derive from a boy younger than 18 in good health.

The table lists this clonotype with a few counts. The chain is built from TRBV7-9 and TRBJ2-1; D remains unclear. V lost 5 bases and J lost 12, with 20 bases in between. CDR3 length equals 14 residues. CDR1 and CDR2 from the germline V gene are SEHNR and FQNEAQ (reference sequence). The CDR3 DNA follows: TGTGCCAGCAGCGAGTCACTGCCGGACGGACGGCAGTTCTTC. Translating gives CASSESLPDGRQFF. Full variable domain (remainder filled in from reference TRBV7-9 and TRBJ2-1): DTGVSQNPRHKITKRGQNVTFRCDPISEHNRLYWYRQTLGQGPEFLTYFQNEAQLEKSRLLSDRFSAERPKGSFSTLEIQRTEQGDSAMYLCASSESLPDGRQFFGPGTRLTVL.

CDR3 protein: CASSPGQGGRGDYGYTF. CDR3 in DNA: TGTGCCAGCAGTCCGGGACAGGGGGGTAGGGGTGACTATGGCTACACCTTC. The J gene is TRBJ1-2, the V gene TRBV27; 11 bases match TRBD1. The CDR3 has 17 amino acids. J was trimmed by 3 bases and V by 5 bases; bases with no gene match: 11. CDR1 and CDR2 (germline): MNHEY, SMNVEV (reference sequence).

The rearrangement uses TRBV24-1 and TRBJ2-3, with D unresolved. Germline V CDR1 and CDR2: KGHDR, SFDVKD. This CDR3 contains 11 residues. The V gene lost 6 bases and the J gene lost 4 bases, with 4 bases spanning the gap. CDR3 region: CATSLADTQYF. CDR3 nucleotide sequence: TGTGCCACCAGTCTGGCAGATACGCAGTATTTT.

The V call is TRBV7-9, the J call TRBJ2-3; D possibly corresponds to TRBD1 (6 bases). The CDR3 contains 14 residues. Trimming shortened V by 5 bases and J by 5 bases, and 14 bases separated the two germline ends. Per germline, CDR1 SEHNR and CDR2 FQNEAQ (reference sequence). The CDR3 loop is CASSPQGGGDTQYF. The CDR3 DNA follows: TGTGCCAGCAGCCCACAGGGTGGAGGAGATACGCAGTATTTT.

The sample holds a few counts of this clonotype. CDR3 DNA: TGTGCCAGCATCGGGTCTGAACAGTACTTC. Translated, it gives CASIGSEQYF. This chain links TRBV6-1 with TRBJ2-4; D unresolved. The V end was cut by 7 bases, the J end by 13 bases, with 11 bases between. CDR1 and CDR2 from the germline V gene are MNHNS and SASEGT. CDR3 length: 10 amino acids.

The genes are TRBV20-1 and TRBJ1-4; no clear D. Germline V gene sequence: CDR1 DFQATT, CDR2 SNEGSKA (reference sequence). There are 13 residues in the CDR3. Trimming shortened V by 3 bases and J by 10 bases, and 15 bases separated the two germline ends. The CDR3 reads CSASNERAAKLFF. The CDR3 nucleotides read TGCAGTGCTAGTAATGAACGGGCGGCAAAACTGTTTTTT.

The sample holds a few counts of this clonotype. The chain has TRBV5-1 and TRBJ2-2; D may match TRBD1 or TRBD2 (5 bases each). The CDR3 loop spans 15 amino acids. Germline CDR1 is SGHRS and CDR2 is YFSETQ. Trimming took 4 bases from V and 2 from J, leaving 12 bases between them. The CDR3 DNA sequence: TGCGCCAGCAGCGCCGGGACGGCTAACACCGGGGAGCTGTTTTTT. Translated: CASSAGTANTGELFF. Filled out from reference TRBV5-1 and TRBJ2-2, the complete variable domain reads KAGVTQTPRYLIKTRGQQVTLSCSPISGHRSVSWYQQTPGQGLQFLFEYFSETQRNKGNFPGRFSGRQFSNSRSEMNVSTLELGDSALYLCASSAGTANTGELFFGEGSRLTVL.

Turning to this clonotype: One end of the junction fails to match germline, which may point to a read error. The J gene is TRBJ1-1, the V gene TRBV12-3 or TRBV12-4; D unresolved. CDR3 length equals 13 residues. CDR3 in amino acids: CASGLQRFTEAFF. CDR3 nucleotides: TGTGCCAGCGGTTTACAAAGGTTCACTGAAGCTTTCTTT.

The chain joins TRBV29-1 to TRBJ2-4, with D possibly being TRBD2 (5 bases). V dropped 8 bases and J dropped 0 bases, with 17 bases sitting between them. The CDR3 contains 15 residues. Germline CDR1 SQVTM, CDR2 ANQGSEA. CDR3 region: CSTRTLPLAKNIQYF. In nucleotides, the CDR3 is TGCAGCACCAGGACTTTACCCCTAGCCAAAAACATTCAGTACTTC.

This rearrangement joins TRBV10-2 to TRBJ2-5; 10 bases fit TRBD2. The CDR3 consists of 17 residues. The germline CDR1 and CDR2 sequences are WSHSY and SAAADI. The trim removed 3 bases at V and 0 bases at J, leaving 7 bases unmatched. The CDR3 sequence is CASSEFQAGGDQETQYF. DNA for the CDR3: TGCGCCAGCAGTGAATTCCAAGCGGGAGGGGACCAAGAGACCCAGTACTTC.

This chain links TRBV4-2 with TRBJ1-4; 11 nucleotides agree with TRBD1. The CDR3 is 16 amino acids. The germline V gene encodes CDR1 LGHNA and CDR2 YNFKEQ. The ends lost 4 bases at V and 6 bases at J; junction bases unmatched: 7. This CDR3 reads CASSPEGGQGDEKLFF. Written as DNA, the CDR3 is TGTGCCAGCAGCCCAGAGGGGGGACAGGGGGATGAAAAACTGTTTTTT.

V usage is TRBV6-1 and J usage is TRBJ1-5; D remains unclear. Trimming cost V 8 bases and J 0 bases, with 5 bases left between them. CDR3 length equals 12 residues. Germline CDR1 reads MNHNS; CDR2 reads SASEGT. This CDR3 reads CASAGSNQPQHF. The CDR3 DNA follows: TGTGCCAGCGCGGGTAGCAATCAGCCCCAGCATTTT.

This clonotype turned up a few times. The chain uses TRBV7-8 and TRBJ2-3; the match to TRBD2 covers 12 bases. V trimming: 5 bases; J trimming: 6 bases; junction bases outside the gene matches: 12. Per the germline V gene, CDR1 is SGHVS and CDR2 is FQNEAQ. This CDR3 spans 17 amino acids. CDR3 sequence reads: CASSEQPSGGAGDTQYF. The CDR3 nucleotides read TGTGCCAGCAGCGAGCAACCTAGCGGGGGGGCTGGTGATACGCAGTATTTT.